Shown below are 5 T cell receptor beta chains from a single sample sequenced in a study of T-cell reconstitution after alpha-beta-depleted transplantation in children (dated by TCRdb to the mid-2010s). Library creation used PCR. These reads were obtained on an Illumina HiSeq 2500. TCR library preparation used molecular barcoding, with unique molecular identifiers applied to normalize quantification of the TCRbeta repertoire. TCRdb trimmed the raw reads at Q25, called clones with MiXCR and kept productive beta chains. CDR3 protein sequences are deduplicated, and each keeps its most common genes and DNA. The sample data list 170,000 or so distinct CDR3 sequences, and about 6.4% of these were observed just once. Clones ranked in the top ten supply more than 2.5% of the sample. Material: PBMCs from the stem cell graft donor, obtained from the stem cell graft. The receptors derive from a human donor who donated a stem cell graft to a child with Wiskott-Aldrich syndrome.

This clonotype was observed a few times. CDR3 DNA: TGTGCCAGCAGCCAAGCCCCGATGGCGGCCGAGCAGTACTTC. Its protein product is CASSQAPMAAEQYF. This chain connects TRBV3-1 to TRBJ2-7; D is unclear. CDR1 and CDR2 from the germline V gene are LGHDT and YNNKEL (reference sequence). The V end lost 1 base, the J end lost 6 bases, and 13 bases lay between the germline ends. This CDR3 region has 14 residues.

There are many counts of this clonotype. V usage is TRBV6-5 and J usage is TRBJ1-2; unclear D gene. Trimming cost V 6 bases and J 7 bases, with 9 bases left between them. The CDR3 is made up of 11 amino acids. Germline CDR1 is MNHEY and CDR2 is SVGAGI. The CDR3 loop is CASRAVTGYTF. The CDR3 nucleotides are TGTGCCAGCAGGGCGGTCACTGGCTACACCTTC.

CDR3 DNA sequence: TGTGCCAGCCAGCCTGCTCAGGGTGGGGATCAGCCCCAGCATTTT. Protein sequence: CASQPAQGGDQPQHF. The chain uses TRBV12-3 or TRBV12-4 and TRBJ1-5; tentative D call: TRBD1 (5 bases). Trimming removed 8 bases at V and 5 bases at J, with 19 bases between. The CDR3 is 15 residues long.

In regard to this clonotype: A read error is possible here, since a much larger clone lies one base away. The chain employs TRBV11-2 and TRBJ2-1; D gene ambiguous. The CDR3 is made up of 15 amino acids. The germline V gene encodes CDR1 SGHAT and CDR2 FQNNGV. The CDR3 DNA follows: TGTGCCAGCAGTACAGTTAAAACCTCCTACAGTGAGCAGTTCTTC. The encoded protein is CASSTVKTSYSEQFF.

Many counts were recorded for this clonotype. The chain recombines TRBV4-3 with TRBJ2-7; D may match TRBD1 or TRBD2 (5 bases each). The CDR3 has 14 residues. Germline-derived CDR1 and CDR2 are LGHNA and YSLEER. V lost 0 bases to trimming and J lost 6 bases, with 12 bases between them. The CDR3 sequence: CASSQDVRDLEQYF. As DNA, the CDR3 is TGCGCCAGCAGCCAAGATGTCCGGGACCTCGAGCAGTACTTC.